One T cell receptor beta chain is described in this entry. The V gene's germline CDR1 is KGHSH and CDR2 LQKENI. The CDR3 totals 15 residues. V dropped 3 bases and J dropped 7 bases, with 13 bases sitting between them. These data come from a study of blood T cell repertoires in COVID-19. The protocol was immunoSEQ multiplex PCR, while the TCRdb copy is restricted to in-frame clones and leaves out a portion. Among under 110,000 clones listed, 85% were seen once. Sequencing input: peripheral blood. The sequence came from a woman in her 70s with active or convalescent COVID-19. The chain recombines TRBV18 with TRBJ1-6, with D unresolved. The CDR3 spells CASSPEGGRNSPLHF. The CDR3 DNA follows: TGTGCCAGCTCACCTGAGGGCGGGAGGAATTCACCCCTCCACTTT.